This paragraph covers one T cell receptor beta chain sequence. Its antigen remains unknown. TCRdb called the reads again in MiXCR, with one record for every CDR3 protein. Among fewer than 650,000 distinct CDR3 sequences listed, 40% were seen once. CDR1 is MGHRA, CDR2 YSYEKL, per germline. Unmatched junction bases numbered 11, after V lost 0 bases and J lost 7 bases. This CDR3 contains 16 residues. These data come from a study of T cell repertoires in cytomegalovirus infection. About the study: Well-studied HLA-B-restricted CMV epitopes were used in the study alongside recently identified HLA-C-restricted ones. From public TCR beta signatures came an indication of both CMV infection and matching HLA type.

Study-level points and caveats: The ex vivo response showed dominance by HLA-C-restricted CMV-specific TCR beta clonotypes.

J is TRBJ2-7 and V is TRBV4-1; 8 nucleotides match TRBD2. This receptor was identified in a human donor in good health (CMV status not recorded). Some clones in this sample may be carry-over from other donors' samples. Sequencing was performed on cultured PBMCs, taken from culture after CMV antigen stimulation. The CDR3 DNA reads as TGCGCCAGCAGCCAAGATCTCCCGGGAGGGCCTCGGGAGCAGTACTTC. It yields the protein CASSQDLPGGPREQYF.